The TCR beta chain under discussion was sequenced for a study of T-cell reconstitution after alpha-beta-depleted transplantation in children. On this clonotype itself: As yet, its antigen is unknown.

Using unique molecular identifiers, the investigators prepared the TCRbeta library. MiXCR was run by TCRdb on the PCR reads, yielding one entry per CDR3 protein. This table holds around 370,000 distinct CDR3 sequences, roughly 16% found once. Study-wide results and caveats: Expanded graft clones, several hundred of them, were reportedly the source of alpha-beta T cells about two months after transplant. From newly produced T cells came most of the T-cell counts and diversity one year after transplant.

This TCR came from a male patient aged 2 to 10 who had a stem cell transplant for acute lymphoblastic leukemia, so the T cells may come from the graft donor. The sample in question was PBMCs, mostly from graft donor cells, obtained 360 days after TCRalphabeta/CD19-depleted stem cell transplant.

Here the CDR3 reads CASSWGQRIMNTEAFF. Written as DNA, the CDR3 is TGTGCCAGCAGTTGGGGACAGCGGATAATGAACACTGAAGCTTTCTTT. The chain is built from TRBV12-3 or TRBV12-4 and TRBJ1-1; 7 positions match TRBD1. The CDR3 spans 16 residues. J gave up 0 bases and V 4 bases, and 8 bases lay outside the gene matches.